This T cell receptor beta chain was observed in a study of blood T cell repertoires in COVID-19 (dated by TCRdb to the early 2020s). About the full investigation: The collaborator samples originated in the United States, Italy and Spain and spanned the acute and convalescent phases of COVID-19. The repertoires were made available in a free public database intended to serve as a resource for research on the immune response to SARS-CoV-2. The samples were drawn from the first 160 participants of the ongoing ImmuneRACE study and from 950 to 1,500 subjects provided by 6 global collaborators. The sample metadata nearly always contained a de-identified subject ID, COVID-19 status, age in years and sex. Where available, HLA class I and class II types were obtained from metadata supplied by the sample provider rather than from assay-based typing. The material from the prospective study consisted of cDNA or gDNA derived from T cells, B-cell-depleted T cells, or PBMCs. Subjects who had been exposed to COVID-19, were actively infected with it, or had recovered from it provided the deeply sampled blood TCRbeta repertoires that made up the dataset. What the authors observed across the whole study: Clinical and demographic metadata were provided uncurated, with the amount varying by source and participant.

TCRbeta CDR3 regions were amplified from genomic DNA using the immunoSEQ Assay, a bias-controlled multiplex PCR. On the authors' methods: Nucleated cell counts per sample were estimated from amplification of reference gene primers within the assay. To quantify the absolute abundance of each unique TCRbeta CDR3 rearrangement, sequence reads were collapsed and filtered. Productive Simpson clonality was computed per sample as the square root of Simpson's diversity index over productive rearrangements. In its TCRdb copy, this immuneACCESS table keeps in-frame sequences only and misses some clones. Where compared with another copy, unresolved V genes explain less than half of these, and the others have no known cause. V, J and clone size derive from that table, while D and trimming were established from the DNA sequence. Recorded for this sample are about 210,000 clones; about 85% of them occurred a single time. Together, the top ten hold roughly 0.7% of the sample.

The germline V gene yields SGHRS for CDR1 and YFSETQ for CDR2. The CDR3, cysteine through phenylalanine, is 14 amino acids long. Only the CDR3 portion is preserved as DNA: 42 bases, with reading frame beginning at the first base. V has 2 bases trimmed and J has 4 bases trimmed; junction bases matching no gene number 4. On this clone itself: No cognate antigen has been identified for it. Base qualities were left out, and no much larger clone turns up one base away.

Each collaborating institution followed its own protocols to collect whole blood in K2EDTA tubes. For TCRbeta analysis, collaborators shipped samples in one of three forms: frozen whole blood, isolated PBMCs, or DNA extracted from either of those sample types. The TCR was taken from a man between 35 and 55 years old with acute or convalescent COVID-19. The chain was built from TRBV5-1 and TRBJ2-3; 7 nucleotides in the junction match TRBD2. The sequencing input was peripheral blood. In nucleotides, the sequence is TGCGCCAGCAGCTTAACCGGGGGGTCAGATACGCAGTATTTT. Its amino acids are CASSLTGGSDTQYF.